This T cell receptor (beta chain) was profiled in a study of T-cell reconstitution after alpha-beta-depleted transplantation in children. Findings and limits, study-wide: T cells produced anew were the main source of T-cell counts and diversity one year after transplant. There were reportedly several hundred expanded graft clones from which alpha-beta T cells came about two months after transplant. Elevated TCRbeta diversity at day 60 was traced, in some patients, to surviving recipient T cells and thymic progenitors.

The J segment lost 5 bases and the V segment lost 6 bases, leaving 4 bases of the junction unmatched. The germline CDR1 and CDR2 sequences are DFQATT and SNEGSKA (reference sequence). There are 13 residues in the CDR3. The library targeted TCRbeta and was prepared with unique molecular identifiers. TCRdb reprocessed the PCR reads with MiXCR, giving one entry per CDR3 protein. The sample has 350,000 to 500,000 distinct CDR3 sequences, approximately 41% seen once; the top ten hold 25% to 30%. On this clonotype: The antigen is undetermined.

Sequencing used PBMCs, obtained before TCRalphabeta/CD19-depleted stem cell transplant. The genes are TRBV20-1 and TRBJ1-5, with TRBD1 identical over 10 bases. This TCR came from a girl aged 2 to 10 with aplastic anemia, due to receive a stem cell transplant. The CDR3 reads CSAEGTGDQPQHF. CDR3 coding DNA: TGCAGTGCCGAGGGGACAGGGGATCAGCCCCAGCATTTT.